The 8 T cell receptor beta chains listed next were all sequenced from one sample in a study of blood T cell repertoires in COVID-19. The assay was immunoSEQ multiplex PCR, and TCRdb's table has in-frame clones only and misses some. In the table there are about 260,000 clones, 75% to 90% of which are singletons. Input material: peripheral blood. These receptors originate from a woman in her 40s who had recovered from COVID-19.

The CDR3 is CASSSDRGADTQYF. The CDR3, as DNA: TGCGCCAGCAGCTCGGACAGGGGAGCAGATACGCAGTATTTT. The genes are TRBV5-1 and TRBJ2-3; TRBD1 matches 9 bases. Germline V lookup: CDR1 SGHRS, CDR2 YFSETQ. The CDR3 loop spans 14 amino acids. The V gene end was trimmed by 3 bases and the J gene end by 4 bases; junction bases not matched to a gene: 3.

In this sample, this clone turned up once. The CDR3 loop is CASSLDWPGNTIYF. The CDR3 DNA reads as TGTGCCAGCAGCTTAGATTGGCCGGGAAACACCATATATTTT. The gene calls are TRBV7-2 and TRBJ1-3; the D is unclear. CDR1 SGHTA and CDR2 FQGNSA come from the germline V gene. V was pared by 1 base and J by 4 bases, with 8 bases between. This CDR3 spans 14 amino acids.

Written as DNA, the CDR3 is TGTGCCAGCAGTTTATGGCAGATGAACACTGAAGCTTTCTTT. Translated, it gives CASSLWQMNTEAFF. This chain links TRBV11-2 with TRBJ1-1, with D unclear. In germline, CDR1 is SGHAT, CDR2 FQNNGV. The CDR3 totals 14 residues. V was clipped by 6 bases and J by 0 bases, with 11 bases between them.

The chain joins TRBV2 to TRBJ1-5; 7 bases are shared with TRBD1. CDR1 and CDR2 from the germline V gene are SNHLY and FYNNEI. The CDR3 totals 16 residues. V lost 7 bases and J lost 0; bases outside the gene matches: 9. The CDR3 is CASNRDSQYSNQPQHF. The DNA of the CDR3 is TGTGCCAGCAATCGGGACAGCCAGTATAGCAATCAGCCCCAGCATTTT.

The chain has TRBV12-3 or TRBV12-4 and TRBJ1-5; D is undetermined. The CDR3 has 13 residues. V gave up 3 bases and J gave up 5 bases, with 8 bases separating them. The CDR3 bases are TGTGCCAGCAGTTTCGAGGGAGATCAGCCCCAGCATTTT. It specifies CASSFEGDQPQHF.

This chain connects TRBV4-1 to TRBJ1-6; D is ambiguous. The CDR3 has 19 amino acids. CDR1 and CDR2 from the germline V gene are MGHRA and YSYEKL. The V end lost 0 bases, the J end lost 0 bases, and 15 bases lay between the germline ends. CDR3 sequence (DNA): TGCGCCAGCAGCCAAGATAGCGCCCCGGCCCCCTCCTATAATTCACCCCTCCACTTT. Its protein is CASSQDSAPAPSYNSPLHF.

DNA for the CDR3: TGTGCCAGCAGTGAAGGGGGGGGGCCCTGGCCCCAGCATTTT. Translation gives CASSEGGGPWPQHF. V usage is TRBV6-1 and J usage is TRBJ1-5; D is perhaps TRBD1 (6 bases). Trimming took off 1 base at V and 9 bases at J, with 13 bases between the two ends. The CDR3 has 14 amino acids. Germline CDR1 is MNHNS and CDR2 is SASEGT.

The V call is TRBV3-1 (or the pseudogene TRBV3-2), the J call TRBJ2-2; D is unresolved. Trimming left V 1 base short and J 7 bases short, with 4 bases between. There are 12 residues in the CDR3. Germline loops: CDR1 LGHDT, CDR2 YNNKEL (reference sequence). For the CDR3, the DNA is TGTGCCAGCAGCCAAGCTAGCGGGGAGCTGTTTTTT. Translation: CASSQASGELFF.